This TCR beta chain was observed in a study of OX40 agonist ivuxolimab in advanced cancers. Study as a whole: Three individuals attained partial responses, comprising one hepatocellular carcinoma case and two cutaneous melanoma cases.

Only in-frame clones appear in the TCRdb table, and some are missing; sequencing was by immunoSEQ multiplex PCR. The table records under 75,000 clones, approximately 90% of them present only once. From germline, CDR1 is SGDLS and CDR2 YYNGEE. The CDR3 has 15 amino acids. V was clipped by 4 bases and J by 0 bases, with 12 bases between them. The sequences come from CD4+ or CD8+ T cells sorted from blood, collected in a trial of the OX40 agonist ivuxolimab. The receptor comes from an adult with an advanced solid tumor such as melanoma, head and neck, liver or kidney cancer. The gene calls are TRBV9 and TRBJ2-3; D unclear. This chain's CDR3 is CASSPPLSSTDTQYF. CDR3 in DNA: TGTGCCAGCAGCCCCCCGTTGTCTAGCACAGATACGCAGTATTTT. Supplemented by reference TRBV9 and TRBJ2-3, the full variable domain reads DSGVTQTPKHLITATGQRVTLRCSPRSGDLSVYWYQQSLDQGLQFLIQYYNGEERAKGNILERFSAQQFPDLHSELNLSSLELGDSALYFCASSPPLSSTDTQYFGPGTRLTVL.